The 16 T cell receptor beta chains listed next were all sequenced from one sample in a study of regulatory T cells in long-lasting Graves disease. Arm-PCR of CDR3 regions and iRepertoire HTBI primers were used to build TCR beta libraries. TCRdb recomputed calls from the multiplex PCR reads with MiXCR, one row per CDR3 protein. Of 560,000 or so distinct CDR3 sequences listed, 15% to 20% were seen once; the top ten hold 12%. The time point: newly diagnosed GD, antithyroid drugs for less than 3 months. The authors made the TCR library using RNA they extracted from PBMCs. The same specimen was also included in a second study, on T cells in Graves' hyperthyroidism and ophthalmopathy.

Sequences were derived from peripheral blood mononuclear cells (PBMCs), sampled at new diagnosis, from a patient treated with antithyroid drugs. All receptors derive from a man younger than 30 with Graves disease.

As for this clonotype: A much larger clonotype is one base distant, so this may be a read error. V is TRBV2 and J is TRBJ2-2; 11 bases are a match to TRBD1. Germline V gives CDR1 SNHLY, CDR2 FYNNEI. Trimming at V came to 3 bases and at J to 7 bases, leaving 13 bases not matched to a gene. The CDR3 is 18 residues long. This CDR3 reads CASSDPRTGGGFIGELFF. CDR3 DNA sequence: TGTGCCAGCAGTGACCCAAGGACAGGGGGCGGTTTTATCGGGGAGCTGTTTTTT.

The rearrangement joins TRBV28 to TRBJ2-7; D is unresolved. The CDR3 runs 13 residues. Germline CDR1 and CDR2: MDHEN and SYDVKM. V lost 3 bases to trimming and J lost 3 bases, with 9 bases between them. The CDR3 sequence: CASSLARVYEQYF. In DNA, the CDR3 is TGTGCCAGCAGTTTGGCCAGAGTCTACGAGCAGTACTTC.

This clonotype was observed at least ten times. J is TRBJ2-3 and V is TRBV27, with D hard to call. The CDR3 spans 13 residues. The V and J ends lost 8 bases and 2 bases respectively, with 11 bases between them. Germline CDR1 and CDR2: MNHEY and SMNVEV (reference sequence). CDR3 coding DNA: TGTGCCAGCTCCCACTCGGTCACAGATACGCAGTATTTT. Protein product: CASSHSVTDTQYF.

This rearrangement joins TRBV20-1 to TRBJ2-2; 8 bases match TRBD2. Losses at the gene ends were 0 bases for V and 0 bases for J; bases not matched to a gene: 15. The CDR3 extends over 20 amino acids. From germline, CDR1 is DFQATT and CDR2 SNEGSKA (reference sequence). The CDR3 nucleotides read TGCAGTGCTAGAGATCTGGCTAGCGGGCATCCCTCTTCGAACACCGGGGAGCTGTTTTTT. Translating gives CSARDLASGHPSSNTGELFF.

The chain recombines TRBV12-5 with TRBJ1-1, with D perhaps TRBD1 (5 bases). The CDR3 extends over 14 amino acids. V was shortened by 2 bases and J by 5 bases, with 12 bases between the two germline ends. CDR1 and CDR2 from the germline V gene are LGHNT and FRNRAP. The CDR3 bases are TGTGCTAGTGGTTTGAATAGGGGAGGGACTGAAGCTTTCTTT. This encodes CASGLNRGGTEAFF. Full variable domain (remainder filled in from reference TRBV12-5 and TRBJ1-1): DARVTQTPRHKVTEMGQEVTMRCQPILGHNTVFWYRQTMMQGLELLAYFRNRAPLDDSGMPKDRFSAEMPDATLATLKIQPSEPRDSAVYFCASGLNRGGTEAFFGQGTRLTVV.

This clonotype was picked up many times. V and J are TRBV5-1 and TRBJ2-3; 12 bases map to TRBD2. CDR3 length equals 15 residues. Germline CDR1 reads SGHRS; CDR2 reads YFSETQ. The J segment lost 13 bases and the V segment lost 0 bases, leaving 9 bases of the junction unmatched. The CDR3 loop reads CASSLDRLAGGPEYF. CDR3 coding DNA: TGCGCCAGCAGCTTGGATCGTCTAGCGGGAGGGCCCGAGTATTTT.

This clonotype occurred many times. The J gene is TRBJ2-5, the V gene TRBV12-3 or TRBV12-4; no firm D call. CDR3 length: 12 amino acids. Trimming shortened V by 8 bases and J by 5 bases, and 12 bases separated the two germline ends. Here the CDR3 DNA reads TGTGCCAGCTCAGGCAACGGGGAGACCCAGTACTTC. This codes for CASSGNGETQYF.

In its sample, this clonotype was seen a few times. The chain couples TRBV5-1 to TRBJ2-1; TRBD1 aligns across 7 bases. Germline V lookup: CDR1 SGHRS, CDR2 YFSETQ. The CDR3 sequence is 15 residues long. Germline trimming cut 2 bases from V and 3 bases from J; bases unmatched to any gene: 5. The chain's CDR3 is CASSFLGDSYNEQFF. The CDR3 DNA is TGCGCCAGCAGCTTTTTGGGGGACAGCTACAATGAGCAGTTCTTC.

Concerning this clonotype: A read error may be the cause here, since a much bigger clone is one base away. This is likely a read error, given that the CDR3 carries no conserved phenylalanine or tryptophan at its end. The chain recombines TRBV27 with TRBJ1-5, with a tentative D call TRBD1 (6 bases). Germline V gives CDR1 MNHEY, CDR2 SMNVEV (reference sequence). Trimming took off 4 bases at V and 8 bases at J, with 18 bases between the two ends. CDR3 length: 15 amino acids. The DNA for the CDR3 is TGTGCCAGCAGTTCATCACAGGGACGTTTAGAGCCCCAGCATTCT. Translation gives CASSSSQGRLEPQHS.

The CDR3 protein is CASSLMPSSGSRNEQFF. The CDR3 DNA follows: TGTGCCAGCAGCTTAATGCCGTCTAGCGGGAGTCGCAATGAGCAGTTCTTC. The rearrangement links TRBV7-3 to TRBJ2-1, with 10 bases that match TRBD2. Germline trimming cut 1 base from V and 6 bases from J; bases unmatched to any gene: 9. CDR3 length equals 17 residues. CDR1 SGHTA and CDR2 FQGTGA come from the germline V gene.

This clonotype was found many times. The chain recombines TRBV11-2 with TRBJ2-1; 7 positions agree with TRBD2. CDR1 and CDR2 (germline): SGHAT, FQNNGV. The CDR3 has 15 residues. The junction had 9 bases not matched to a gene; V was cut back by 5 bases and J by 5 bases. CDR3 nucleotide sequence: TGTGCCAGCAGCCACCGACTAGCAGAACACAATGAGCAGTTCTTC. Protein sequence: CASSHRLAEHNEQFF. Full variable domain (outside the CDR3, taken from reference TRBV11-2 and TRBJ2-1): EAGVAQSPRYKIIEKRQSVAFWCNPISGHATLYWYQQILGQGPKLLIQFQNNGVVDDSQLPKDRFSAERLKGVDSTLKIQPAKLEDSAVYLCASSHRLAEHNEQFFGPGTRLTVL.

The chain combines TRBV7-9 with TRBJ2-1; tentatively, D is TRBD1 or TRBD2 (6 bases each). The length of the CDR3 is 14 residues. V lost 2 bases and J 6 bases, leaving 11 bases between the germline ends. The V gene's germline CDR1 is SEHNR and CDR2 FQNEAQ (reference sequence). CDR3 DNA sequence: TGTGCCAGCAGCTTAACCGGGGGCGCCAATGAGCAGTTCTTC. Its translation: CASSLTGGANEQFF.

To note about this clonotype: One base away lies a much larger clone, so this may be a sequencing read error. V usage is TRBV2 and J usage is TRBJ1-1; no definite D call. Germline CDR1 is SNHLY and CDR2 is FYNNEI. This CDR3 contains 12 residues. The germline V and J ends were trimmed by 6 bases and 6 bases, with 11 bases remaining between them. The CDR3 bases are TGTGCCAGCAGAAAAAACGGCGCTGAAGCTTTCTTT. Protein product: CASRKNGAEAFF.

The chain has TRBV12-3 or TRBV12-4 and TRBJ2-7; 7 bases map to TRBD1. This CDR3 has 14 amino acids. V shed 6 bases, J shed 4 bases, and the junction held 9 bases outside the gene matches. CDR3 sequence: CASSQRQGRYEQYF. The CDR3 DNA reads TGTGCCAGCAGCCAAAGACAGGGTCGGTACGAGCAGTACTTC.

This clonotype was seen more than once but under ten times. The CDR3 is CASIGRQGEEYEQFF. Written as DNA, the CDR3 is TGTGCCAGCATCGGCCGACAGGGGGAGGAGTATGAGCAGTTCTTC. The J gene is TRBJ2-1, the V gene TRBV6-2 or TRBV6-3; TRBD1 aligns across 9 bases. V gave up 7 bases and J gave up 8 bases; unmatched junction bases: 12. The germline gives CDR1 MNHEY, CDR2 SVGEGT. The CDR3 is made up of 15 amino acids.

The chain links TRBV15 to TRBJ2-1, with D perhaps TRBD2 (7 bases). CDR1 LNHNV and CDR2 YYDKDF come from the germline V gene (reference sequence). This CDR3 comprises 15 residues. Trimming removed 0 bases at V and 8 bases at J, with 14 bases between. The CDR3 bases are TGTGCCACCAGCAGAGAGGGGGCGGGAGCCGATGAGCAGTTCTTC. This translates into CATSREGAGADEQFF.